This is a list of T cell receptor beta chains from one sample in a study of blood T cell repertoires in COVID-19. TCRdb's copy holds only in-frame clones and misses some; the assay was immunoSEQ multiplex PCR. The sample contains about 6,400 clones, 90% to 95% of which appear only once. The specimen sequenced was peripheral blood. The receptors here all came from a human donor in a cohort sampled during active COVID-19. CDR3s include the opening cysteine and the closing phenylalanine or tryptophan. A D gene is named only where the DNA matches it firmly.

V gene | D gene | CDR3 protein
TRBV18 | TRBD2 | CASSPPSGGVTGELFF
TRBV4-2 | - | CASSQVGSSYEQYF
TRBV4-1 | TRBD2 | CASSQVLAGVTDTQYF
TRBV18 | - | CASSPNRAISYEQYF
TRBV6-2/TRBV6-3 | TRBD1 | CASSDPGQAYEQYF
TRBV27 | - | CASSLLGGEASYEQYF
TRBV19 | - | CASSISRGGGSSPQHF
TRBV3-1/TRBV3-2 | TRBD2 | CASSQLGTMNTGELFF
TRBV4-1 | - | CASSQERRGTYEQYF
TRBV28 | - | CASQPAGTGLEEQYF
TRBV3-1/TRBV3-2 | - | CASSQGIAKNIQYF
TRBV9 | - | CASSGELYRSNSPLHF
TRBV6-5 | TRBD1 | CASILGQGRQPQHF
TRBV30 | TRBD2 | CAWSGTSGSSTDTQYF
TRBV24-1 | TRBD2 | CATSDFTRPGSGSADTQYF
TRBV19 | TRBD2 | CASSIGLAASTDTQYF
TRBV6-1 | - | CASSDQLELRQFF
TRBV5-1 | TRBD2 | CASSPYLAGESFYEQYF
TRBV5-4 | - | CASSLAERRNTGELFF
TRBV2 | TRBD2 | CASSLRGGGAQNEQYF
TRBV23-1 | - | CARSRVRGNEQFF
TRBV4-1 | - | CASSPSEGGYYNEQFF
TRBV19 | TRBD2 | CASSILGLANEQFF
TRBV11-3 | - | CASSSQGSGNTIYF
TRBV7-8 | - | CASSRRYLPEAFF
TRBV11-3 | - | CASGRAPVDEQFF
TRBV4-2 | TRBD2 | CASSQDPAGEVMATYEQYF
TRBV4-3 | TRBD2 | CASSQERGAYEQYF
TRBV5-5 | - | CASSFGGQSSYEQYF